The 3 T cell receptor beta chains listed next were all sequenced from one sample in a study of T cells in pancreatic ductal adenocarcinoma. The protocol was immunoSEQ multiplex PCR, while the TCRdb copy is restricted to in-frame clones and leaves out a portion. The sample carries around 10,000 clones, approximately 67% recorded once. Selected pancreatic ductal adenocarcinoma patients had undergone surgery without neoadjuvant therapy. The sequencing input was pancreatic tumor tissue. Receptors were obtained from a human donor with pancreatic ductal adenocarcinoma.

This clone was counted a few times. In DNA form, the CDR3 reads TGTGCCAGCAGCTCTGGGACAGGGCTCCCGCCCCAGCATTTT. Translating gives CASSSGTGLPPQHF. The chain uses TRBV7-2 and TRBJ1-5, with TRBD1 identical over 9 bases. The CDR3 covers 14 residues. CDR1 is SGHTA and CDR2 is FQGNSA in the germline V gene. The J segment lost 9 bases and the V segment lost 4 bases, leaving 7 bases of the junction unmatched. The complete variable domain, with remaining parts taken from reference TRBV7-2 and TRBJ1-5, reads GAGVSQSPSNKVTEKGKDVELRCDPISGHTALYWYRQSLGQGLEFLIYFQGNSAPDKSGLPSDRFSAERTGGSVSTLTIQRTQQEDSAVYLCASSSGTGLPPQHFGDGTRLSIL.

Here the CDR3 reads CASSLGDRAGEQFF. The CDR3 DNA reads TGTGCCAGCAGCTTAGGCGACCGGGCTGGTGAGCAGTTCTTC. The chain is built from TRBV11-2 and TRBJ2-1; D is uncertain. V lost 1 base, J lost 9 bases, and 13 bases lay in between. This CDR3 region has 14 residues. Germline assignment: CDR1 SGHAT and CDR2 FQNNGV.

V usage is TRBV6-5 and J usage is TRBJ2-1, with 7 nucleotides matching TRBD2. The CDR3 spans 12 residues. In germline, CDR1 is MNHEY, CDR2 SVGAGI. V was pared by 6 bases and J by 6 bases, with 2 bases of the junction left unmatched. The DNA for the CDR3 is TGTGCCAGCAGCCGACTAGCCAATGAGCAGTTCTTC. The encoded protein is CASSRLANEQFF.